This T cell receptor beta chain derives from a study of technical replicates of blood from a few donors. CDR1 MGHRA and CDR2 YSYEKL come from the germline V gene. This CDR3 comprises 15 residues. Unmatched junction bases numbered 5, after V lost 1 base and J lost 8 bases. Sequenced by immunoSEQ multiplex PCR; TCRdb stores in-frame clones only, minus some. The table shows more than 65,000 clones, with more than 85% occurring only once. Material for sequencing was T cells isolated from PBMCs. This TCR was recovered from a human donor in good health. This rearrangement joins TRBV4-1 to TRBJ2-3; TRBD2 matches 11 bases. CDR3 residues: CASSQAYLAGGTQYF. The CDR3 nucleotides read TGCGCCAGCAGCCAAGCTTATCTAGCGGGAGGTACGCAGTATTTT.